The TCR beta chain under discussion was sequenced for a study of CD8 T cells in Susac syndrome. The CDR3 has 15 amino acids. The trim removed 3 bases at V and 6 bases at J, leaving 5 bases unmatched. Germline lookup yields CDR1 DFQATT and CDR2 SNEGSKA (reference sequence). A quantity of about 0.45 to 1 ug RNA underwent reverse transcription using random hexamers. Multiplex PCR with immunoSEQ amplified the TCR beta CDR3 across 54 Vbeta and 13 Jbeta. Each CDR3 protein is one row after TCRdb ran MiXCR on the immunoSEQ multiplex PCR reads. The sample includes roughly 110,000 distinct CDR3 sequences, around 90% seen only once; the top ten take over 0.12%. TEMRA cells were FACS-enriched and CD8+ and CD4+ T cells negatively isolated.

The sequencing sample was made of CD4+ T cells from PBMCs. The chain has TRBV20-1 and TRBJ2-2, with TRBD2 matching over 12 bases. The source is a human donor in good health. CDR3 DNA sequence: TGCAGTGCTAGCCTAGCGGGGGGGCCGGCCGGGGAGCTGTTTTTT. Encoded protein: CSASLAGGPAGELFF.